Below, 20 T cell receptor beta chains from the same sample are listed, as sequenced in a study of blood T cell repertoires in COVID-19 (TCRdb year 2020). The receptor library was made with the immunoSEQ multiplex PCR assay. The table was pulled from immuneACCESS by TCRdb, which kept in-frame rearrangements only. Such tables lose some clones; where checked, under half of the loss comes from unresolved V genes, and the rest has no known cause. The sample yields about 160,000 clones; approximately 88% were counted once. The leading ten clones occupy 8% to 9.5% of the sample. Sequences were obtained from peripheral blood. All receptors derive from a woman older than 75 with active or convalescent COVID-19.

This clone occurred a few times. The rearrangement links TRBV6-2 or TRBV6-3 to TRBJ1-6; a possible D gene is TRBD1 (5 bases). V was pared by 5 bases and J by 8 bases, with 16 bases between. The CDR3 is 15 residues long. Germline V gives CDR1 MNHEY, CDR2 SVGEGT. The CDR3 is CASSDRPTEYSPLHF. Here the CDR3 DNA reads TGTGCCAGCAGTGACCGCCCGACAGAGTATTCACCCCTCCACTTT.

This clone was counted only a few times. CDR3 region: CASSLKTGKNYEQYF. CDR3 sequence (DNA): TGTGCCAGCAGCCTTAAAACAGGGAAGAACTACGAGCAGTACTTC. V is TRBV27 and J is TRBJ2-7; maybe TRBD1 (6 bases). CDR1 and CDR2 (germline): MNHEY, SMNVEV (reference sequence). This CDR3 is 15 amino acids long. Trimming cost V 6 bases and J 3 bases, with 18 bases left between them.

The rearrangement uses TRBV27 and TRBJ1-1, with no clear D. V was shortened by 6 bases and J by 1 base, with 6 bases between the two germline ends. Germline CDR1 reads MNHEY; CDR2 reads SMNVEV (reference sequence). The CDR3 runs to 12 residues. The CDR3 reads CASRRSNTEAFF. In nucleotides, the CDR3 is TGTGCCAGCAGGCGCTCGAACACTGAAGCTTTCTTT.

The rearrangement joins TRBV12-3 or TRBV12-4 to TRBJ1-1; 9 nucleotides align to TRBD1. The CDR3 contains 13 residues. V trimming: 5 bases; J trimming: 11 bases; junction bases outside the gene matches: 9. DNA for the CDR3: TGTGCCAGCAGTCCTGGACAGGGGTATTTCGCTTTCTTT. Residues: CASSPGQGYFAFF.

This clone was seen once. The chain is built from TRBV2 and TRBJ1-1; TRBD1 agrees at 10 bases. The CDR3 is 14 residues long. Trimming at V came to 9 bases and at J to 4 bases, leaving 8 bases not matched to a gene. Germline loops: CDR1 SNHLY, CDR2 FYNNEI. This CDR3 reads CARGTGDARTEAFF. CDR3 nucleotides: TGTGCCAGGGGGACAGGGGATGCACGCACTGAAGCTTTCTTT.

The rearrangement uses TRBV10-3 and TRBJ2-3; 9 bases agree with TRBD2. The length of the CDR3 is 18 residues. In germline, CDR1 is ENHRY, CDR2 SYGVKD. Unmatched junction bases numbered 11, after V lost 3 bases and J lost 1 base. CDR3 loop: CAISDPGLASTRTDTQYF. CDR3 DNA: TGTGCCATCAGTGATCCGGGACTAGCTTCAACCCGCACAGATACGCAGTATTTT.

The rearrangement joins TRBV19 to TRBJ1-1; D might be TRBD1 (5 bases). Germline-derived CDR1 and CDR2 are LNHDA and SQIVND (reference sequence). V lost 5 bases and J lost 5, with 15 bases in between. There are 14 residues in the CDR3. In DNA form, the CDR3 reads TGTGCCAGTAGTGGGGTTTATGGGGGGACTGAAGCTTTCTTT. Its protein product is CASSGVYGGTEAFF.

V and J are TRBV6-5 and TRBJ2-2, with TRBD1 as a possible D gene (5 bases). The CDR3 covers 13 residues. The germline V gene has CDR1 MNHEY and CDR2 SVGAGI. V dropped 8 bases and J dropped 1 base, with 8 bases sitting between them. The CDR3 nucleotides read TGTGCCAGCGTCGGACAGAACACCGGGGAGCTGTTTTTT. It translates to CASVGQNTGELFF.

This chain joins TRBV5-5 and TRBJ1-4, with a tentative D call TRBD1 (6 bases). This CDR3 spans 16 amino acids. V was trimmed by 1 base and J by 2 bases, leaving 12 bases between them. Germline V gene lookup returns CDR1 SGHKS and CDR2 YYEKEE (reference sequence). This CDR3 reads CASSLNQGWTNEKLFF. Here the CDR3 DNA reads TGTGCCAGCAGCTTGAACCAGGGGTGGACTAATGAAAAACTGTTTTTT.

The V and J genes are TRBV25-1 and TRBJ1-1; D is perhaps TRBD1 (6 bases). CDR1 is MGHDK and CDR2 is SYGVNS in the germline V gene. Trimming cost V 3 bases and J 4 bases, with 15 bases left between them. CDR3 length equals 15 residues. CDR3 in amino acids: CASSDSYIGGTEAFF. The CDR3 DNA sequence: TGTGCCAGCAGTGACTCCTATATAGGGGGCACTGAAGCTTTCTTT. Full variable domain (remainder filled in from reference TRBV25-1 and TRBJ1-1): EADIYQTPRYLVIGTGKKITLECSQTMGHDKMYWYQQDPGMELHLIHYSYGVNSTEKGDLSSESTVSRIRTEHFPLTLESARPSHTSQYLCASSDSYIGGTEAFFGQGTRLTVV.

The CDR3 spells CASSLLGLGTEAFF. The CDR3 coding sequence is TGTGCCAGTAGTCTTCTCGGGTTGGGCACTGAAGCTTTCTTT. V and J are TRBV19 and TRBJ1-1; D remains unclear. CDR1 and CDR2 from the germline V gene are LNHDA and SQIVND (reference sequence). This CDR3 spans 14 amino acids. Trimming cost V 5 bases and J 4 bases, with 14 bases left between them. Using reference TRBV19 and TRBJ1-1 for the parts outside the CDR3, the full variable domain is DGGITQSPKYLFRKEGQNVTLSCEQNLNHDAMYWYRQDPGQGLRLIYYSQIVNDFQKGDIAEGYSVSREKKESFPLTVTSAQKNPTAFYLCASSLLGLGTEAFFGQGTRLTVV.

The rearrangement joins TRBV3-1 (or the pseudogene TRBV3-2) to TRBJ1-2; TRBD1 agrees at 10 bases. The CDR3 consists of 14 residues. Trimming took 4 bases from V and 6 from J; bases not matched to a gene: 5. The V gene's germline CDR1 is LGHDT and CDR2 YNNKEL (reference sequence). The CDR3, as DNA: TGTGCCAGCAGCCGCCTGGGGACAGGGGATGGCTACACCTTC. It translates to CASSRLGTGDGYTF.

The count of this clone is one. The chain uses TRBV6-5 and TRBJ1-3, with a possible D match to TRBD1 (6 bases). In germline, CDR1 is MNHEY, CDR2 SVGAGI. The V end was cut by 5 bases, the J end by 2 bases, with 10 bases between. There are 14 residues in the CDR3. The CDR3 loop reads CASSTHRAGNTIYF. CDR3 bases: TGTGCCAGCAGTACCCACAGGGCTGGAAACACCATATATTTT.

The chain uses TRBV30 and TRBJ2-7, with 10 bases that match TRBD1. Germline CDR1 GTSNPN, CDR2 SVGIG (reference sequence). The CDR3 is 15 residues long. With V trimmed by 0 bases and J by 3 bases, 5 bases remained unmatched. For the CDR3, the DNA is TGTGCCTGGAGTGTGGGGACAGGGGTGGTCTACGAGCAGTACTTC. This gives the protein CAWSVGTGVVYEQYF.

V and J are TRBV7-9 and TRBJ2-2; perhaps TRBD2 as D (6 bases). The germline V gene has CDR1 SEHNR and CDR2 FQNEAQ (reference sequence). The CDR3 totals 16 residues. Trimming left V 4 bases short and J 8 bases short, with 20 bases between. The CDR3 region is CASSSAGLPSGGELFF. As DNA, the CDR3 is TGTGCCAGCAGCTCCGCGGGTCTACCGAGCGGGGGGGAGCTGTTTTTT.

The chain is built from TRBV5-8 and TRBJ1-1; possible D gene TRBD1, 6 bases. The ends were cut back, 3 bases at V and 3 bases at J, with 18 bases in the middle. From germline, CDR1 is SGHTS and CDR2 YDEGEE. This CDR3 region has 16 residues. The DNA for the CDR3 is TGTGCCAGCAGCTGGGGAAACAGGAACAGGGACACTGAAGCTTTCTTT. Translated: CASSWGNRNRDTEAFF.

The sample holds a few counts of this clone. The chain joins TRBV7-2 to TRBJ1-6, with 7 bases matching TRBD1. The CDR3 runs 15 residues. Germline lookup yields CDR1 SGHTA and CDR2 FQGNSA. J gave up 9 bases and V 5 bases, and 10 bases lay outside the gene matches. CDR3 residues: CASSPRQGLTSPLHF. The DNA for the CDR3 is TGTGCCAGCAGCCCCAGACAGGGTCTTACTTCACCCCTCCACTTT.

This clone appeared a single time. The chain links TRBV30 to TRBJ2-1; D is perhaps TRBD1 (6 bases). The CDR3 is 11 amino acids. With 1 base removed from V and 8 bases from J, the gap between germline ends came to 6 bases. In germline, CDR1 is GTSNPN, CDR2 SVGIG (reference sequence). The CDR3 reads CAWSEGDEQFF. CDR3 coding DNA: TGTGCCTGGAGTGAGGGGGATGAGCAGTTCTTC.

This clone was seen a handful of times. The chain couples TRBV5-4 to TRBJ1-6; the match to TRBD1 covers 7 bases. Looked up from germline, CDR1 is SGHNT and CDR2 is YYREEE (reference sequence). The CDR3 runs to 15 residues. Losses at the gene ends were 0 bases for V and 10 bases for J; bases not matched to a gene: 7. Here the CDR3 DNA reads TGTGCCAGCAGCTTGGGTGGACAGGTTGAATCACCCCTCCACTTT. Encoded protein: CASSLGGQVESPLHF.

A single count supports this clone. The rearrangement uses TRBV19 and TRBJ1-5; D is perhaps TRBD1 (6 bases). Germline V gene data show CDR1 as LNHDA and CDR2 as SQIVND (reference sequence). The length of the CDR3 is 16 residues. The V gene lost 1 base and the J gene lost 0 bases, with 10 bases spanning the gap. The CDR3 sequence is CASSIVGQSSNQPQHF. In nucleotides, the CDR3 is TGTGCCAGTAGTATAGTAGGACAGAGTAGCAATCAGCCCCAGCATTTT.